Only a few counts were recorded for the clone carrying this T cell receptor (beta chain). What it recognizes is unknown. The junction and the germline gene differ at one end; a read error may be behind it. This entry is derived from a study of tumor-infiltrating lymphocytes in primary liver carcinoma. The overall study: Patients comprised men and women whose ages fell between 30 and 69 years. Per sample, productive TCRbeta reads numbered roughly 3.65 to 7.5 million, similar across tissue types.

Constant-region priming of 500 to 550 ng total RNA yielded TCR beta cDNA. Construction of TCR beta libraries relied on three successive nested multiplex PCR rounds employing slightly modified ARM-PCR. PCR rounds one and two used TRBV1-TRBV30 forward primers with a C-beta reverse primer for 10 cycles each. TCRdb re-derived calls from the multiplex PCR reads in MiXCR, one entry per CDR3 protein. The profile shows roughly 330,000 distinct CDR3 sequences, approximately 65% of them singletons. The V gene's germline CDR1 is SGHAT and CDR2 FQNNGV. The CDR3 covers 16 residues. Study-level findings and limits: Lower overlap was observed for tumor-adjacent and tumor-blood pairs relative to tumor region pairs.

Germline DNA was extracted too, while blood RNA derived from unsorted whole blood. The clonotype was recovered from a man between 35 and 55 years old with primary liver carcinoma and hepatitis B virus infection. The sequenced material came from peripheral blood. V gene TRBV11-2 combines with J gene TRBJ2-1, with 10 bases fitting TRBD2. The DNA of the CDR3 is TGTGCCAGCAACTTAGTTGCTAGCGGGAGTAGAGGGGAGCAGTTCTTC. This sequence encodes CASNLVASGSRGEQFF.